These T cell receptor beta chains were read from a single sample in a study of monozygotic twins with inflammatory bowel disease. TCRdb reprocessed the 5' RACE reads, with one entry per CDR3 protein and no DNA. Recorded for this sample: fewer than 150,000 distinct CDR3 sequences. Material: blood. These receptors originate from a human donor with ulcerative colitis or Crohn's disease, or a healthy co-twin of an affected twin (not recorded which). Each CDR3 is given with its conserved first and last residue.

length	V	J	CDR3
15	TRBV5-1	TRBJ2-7	CASSLGGTSSYEQYF
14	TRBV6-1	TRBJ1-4	CASSRYTTNEKLFF
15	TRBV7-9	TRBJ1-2	CASSLDSRRLFGYTF
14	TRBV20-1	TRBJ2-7	CSAKDSFIPYEQYF
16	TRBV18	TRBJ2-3	CASSPLDSASTDTQYF
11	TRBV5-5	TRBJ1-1	CASSIRTEAFF
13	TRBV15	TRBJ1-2	CATNRQGTYGYTF
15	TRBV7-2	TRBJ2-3	CASSLTLFGRDTQYF
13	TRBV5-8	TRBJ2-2	CASSLVGAGELFF
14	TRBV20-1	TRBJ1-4	CSAQWTGGDEKLFF
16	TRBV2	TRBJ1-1	CASSVWDRIMNTEAFF
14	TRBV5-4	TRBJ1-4	CASSLQGTDEKLFF
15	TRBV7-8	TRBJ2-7	CASSAQLAGYYEQYF
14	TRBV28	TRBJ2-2	CASKQGANTGELFF
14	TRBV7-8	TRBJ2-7	CASSQTGGGLEQYF
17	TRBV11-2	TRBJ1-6	CASSLQGASFYNSPLHF
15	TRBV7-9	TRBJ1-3	CASSLAQGNGNTIYF
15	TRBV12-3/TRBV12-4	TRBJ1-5	CASSLLRYSNQPQHF
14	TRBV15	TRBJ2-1	CATSRDIGAREQFF
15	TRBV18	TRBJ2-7	CASSPQGQGAYEQYF
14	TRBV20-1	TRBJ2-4	CSAGGGGDKNIQYF
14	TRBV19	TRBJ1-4	CASSWQATNEKLFF
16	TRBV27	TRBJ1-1	CASSLTNAGRNTEAFF
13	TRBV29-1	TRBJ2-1	CSAHQSSYNEQFF
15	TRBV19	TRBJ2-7	CASSPIEGLAREQYF
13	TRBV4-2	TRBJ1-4	CASSQDLGEKLFF
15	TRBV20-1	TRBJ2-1	CSARDWARGSNEQFF
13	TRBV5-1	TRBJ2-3	CASSFGVEDTQYF
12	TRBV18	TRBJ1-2	CASSGNNYGYTF
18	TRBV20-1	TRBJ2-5	CSARGIPRRAITVETQYF
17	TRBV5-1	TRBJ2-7	CASSLSRVRGSSYEQYF
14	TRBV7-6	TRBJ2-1	CASNSGPLVNEQFF
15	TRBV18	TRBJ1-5	CASSHGAGGIQPQHF
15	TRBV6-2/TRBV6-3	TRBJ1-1	CASSDGQGAATEAFF
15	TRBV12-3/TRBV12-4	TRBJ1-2	CASSLGRGVGYGYTF
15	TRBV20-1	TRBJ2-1	CSATTGSYLYNEQFF
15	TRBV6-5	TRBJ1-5	CASSYSKQGYQPQHF
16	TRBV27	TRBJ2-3	CASSSRLAGGPYTQYF
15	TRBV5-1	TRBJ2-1	CASSLTGGAYNEQFF
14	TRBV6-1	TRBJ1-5	CASRENLGNQPQHF
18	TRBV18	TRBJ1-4	CASSPIQMGFGDNEKLFF
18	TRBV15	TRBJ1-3	CATSRDLLDITSGNTIYF
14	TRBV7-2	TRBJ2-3	CASSLQGVGDTQYF
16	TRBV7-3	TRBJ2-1	CASSVGGREAYNEQFF
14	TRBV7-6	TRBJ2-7	CASSLQDSSYEQYF
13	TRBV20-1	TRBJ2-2	CSATKGVIGELFF
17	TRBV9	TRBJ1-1	CASSVDLMTGPNTEAFF
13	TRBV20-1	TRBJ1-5	CSARGSGGQPQHF
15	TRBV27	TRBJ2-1	CASSRQPGVGNEQFF
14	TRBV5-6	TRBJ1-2	CASSLGAGYYGYTF
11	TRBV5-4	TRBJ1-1	CASSLLDEAFF
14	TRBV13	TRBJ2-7	CASSSRRWDGEQYF
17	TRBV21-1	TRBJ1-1	CASSKMWTAREKLEAFF
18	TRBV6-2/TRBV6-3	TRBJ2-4	CASSPGTGRYLAKNIQYF
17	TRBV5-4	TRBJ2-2	CASSLLATSSDTGELFF